Detailed here is one T cell receptor (beta chain). Its antigen remains unidentified. Profiled with immunoSEQ multiplex PCR; TCRdb holds only in-frame clones, not every one. This table holds around 140,000 clones. The CDR3 covers 17 residues. V shed 3 bases and J 9 bases; nucleotides not matched to a gene: 14. Per germline, CDR1 MGHRA and CDR2 YSYEKL. The source of the sample is a study of T cell responses to AZD1222 COVID-19 vaccine. General observations from the study: An increase in Spike-specific TCR breadth and depth was observed after two AZD1222 doses. Most donors were white British and more were female, and clonal diversity was possibly underestimated.

Input material: peripheral blood. J is TRBJ1-4 and V is TRBV4-1; 9 bases match TRBD1. This receptor was taken from an adult in good health. For the CDR3, the DNA is TGCGCCAGCAGCCATGAGGACAGGGGACCTAAGGGGAAAAAACTGTTTTTT. This gives the protein CASSHEDRGPKGKKLFF.